Reported below is one T cell receptor beta chain. Antigen unknown. The CDR3 has 18 residues. With 4 bases clipped from V and 10 bases from J, the junction kept 24 bases outside the gene matches. Per germline, CDR1 LGHNA and CDR2 YSLEER. Using immunoSEQ multiplex PCR, the repertoire was profiled, and TCRdb retains in-frame clones only, with some absent. Altogether tens of thousands of clones are present, roughly four fifths being singletons, with the ten largest covering 7% to 8%. These data are taken from a study of radiotherapy plus CTLA-4 blockade in lung cancer. The study, taken as a whole, reports: Clones of tumor-derived TCRs expanded in blood after radiotherapy plus ipilimumab.

With ipilimumab providing CTLA-4 blockade, focal radiation was administered to patients who had chemo-refractory metastatic non-small-cell lung cancer. The rearrangement joins TRBV4-3 to TRBJ1-1; 7 nucleotides align to TRBD1. The sequence was collected from a human donor with non-small cell lung cancer who had stable disease on radiotherapy plus ipilimumab. Sequences were derived from peripheral blood, sampled from a patient treated with radiotherapy plus ipilimumab. The CDR3 spells CASSRKKSRDRLRRGAFF. The CDR3 nucleotides are TGCGCCAGCAGCCGAAAGAAGTCCAGGGACAGATTGAGGAGGGGAGCTTTCTTT.